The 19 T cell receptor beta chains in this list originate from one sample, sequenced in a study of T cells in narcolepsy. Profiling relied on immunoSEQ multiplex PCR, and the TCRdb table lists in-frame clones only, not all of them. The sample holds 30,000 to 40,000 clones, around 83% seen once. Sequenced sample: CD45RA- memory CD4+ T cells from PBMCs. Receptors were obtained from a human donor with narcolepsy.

CDR3 in DNA: TGTGCCAGCACCCGGACTCGGACTGAAGCTTTCTTT. This sequence encodes CASTRTRTEAFF. The chain combines TRBV6-1 with TRBJ1-1; D call uncertain. Deletions cut 7 bases from V and 5 bases from J, with 11 bases between. This CDR3 contains 12 residues. The V gene's germline CDR1 is MNHNS and CDR2 SASEGT.

The CDR3 nucleotides are TGTGCCAGTAGTGTAGGGACAGGCAGGCAAGAGACCCAGTACTTC. Its translation: CASSVGTGRQETQYF. The genes are TRBV19 and TRBJ2-5; 8 bases agree with TRBD1. Germline trimming cut 5 bases from V and 2 bases from J; bases unmatched to any gene: 7. Germline-derived CDR1 and CDR2 are LNHDA and SQIVND (reference sequence). The CDR3 sequence is 15 residues long. Together with reference TRBV19 and TRBJ2-5, the CDR3 gives the full variable domain: DGGITQSPKYLFRKEGQNVTLSCEQNLNHDAMYWYRQDPGQGLRLIYYSQIVNDFQKGDIAEGYSVSREKKESFPLTVTSAQKNPTAFYLCASSVGTGRQETQYFGPGTRLLVL.

CDR3 in DNA: TGTGCCAGCAGTGAAGTTCCGGGACAGGGTGAGGCTTTCTTT. Residues: CASSEVPGQGEAFF. The rearrangement uses TRBV6-1 and TRBJ1-1; TRBD1 matches at 9 bases. The CDR3 is 14 residues long. J gave up 11 bases and V 1 base, and 8 bases lay outside the gene matches. The germline V gene has CDR1 MNHNS and CDR2 SASEGT.

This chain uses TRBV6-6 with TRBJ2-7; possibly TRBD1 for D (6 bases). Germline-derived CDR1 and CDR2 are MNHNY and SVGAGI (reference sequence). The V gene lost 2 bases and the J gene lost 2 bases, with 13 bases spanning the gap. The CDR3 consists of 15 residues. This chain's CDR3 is CASSYGGDTAYEQYF. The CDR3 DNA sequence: TGTGCCAGCAGTTACGGTGGGGACACAGCCTACGAGCAGTACTTC.

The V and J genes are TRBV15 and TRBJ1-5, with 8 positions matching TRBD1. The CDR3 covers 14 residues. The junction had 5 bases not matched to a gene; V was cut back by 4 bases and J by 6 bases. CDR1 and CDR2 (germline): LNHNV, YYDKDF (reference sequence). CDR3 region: CATSNPDRAQPQHF. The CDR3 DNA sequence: TGTGCCACCAGCAACCCGGACAGGGCTCAGCCCCAGCATTTT. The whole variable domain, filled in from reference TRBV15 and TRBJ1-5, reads DAMVIQNPRYQVTQFGKPVTLSCSQTLNHNVMYWYQQKSSQAPKLLFHYYDKDFNNEADTPDNFQSRRPNTSFCFLDIRSPGLGDTAMYLCATSNPDRAQPQHFGDGTRLSIL.

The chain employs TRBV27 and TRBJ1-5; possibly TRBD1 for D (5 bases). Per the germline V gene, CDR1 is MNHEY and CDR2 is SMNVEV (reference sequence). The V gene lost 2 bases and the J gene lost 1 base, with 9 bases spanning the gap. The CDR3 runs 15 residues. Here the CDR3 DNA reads TGTGCCAGCAGTTTAGCAGGGACGAGCAATCAGCCCCAGCATTTT. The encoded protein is CASSLAGTSNQPQHF.

CDR3 in amino acids: CASSLAGQGGEQYF. CDR3 coding DNA: TGTGCCAGCAGCTTAGCCGGACAGGGGGGCGAGCAGTACTTC. This chain connects TRBV11-2 to TRBJ2-7; 10 bases match TRBD1. Germline loops: CDR1 SGHAT, CDR2 FQNNGV. The trim removed 1 base at V and 6 bases at J, leaving 3 bases unmatched. The CDR3 contains 14 residues.

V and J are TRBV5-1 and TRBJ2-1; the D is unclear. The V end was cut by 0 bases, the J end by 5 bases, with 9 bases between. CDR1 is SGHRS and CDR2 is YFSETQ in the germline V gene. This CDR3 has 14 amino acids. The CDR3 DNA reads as TGCGCCAGCAGCTTGGGGCTACCGAACAATGAGCAGTTCTTC. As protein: CASSLGLPNNEQFF.

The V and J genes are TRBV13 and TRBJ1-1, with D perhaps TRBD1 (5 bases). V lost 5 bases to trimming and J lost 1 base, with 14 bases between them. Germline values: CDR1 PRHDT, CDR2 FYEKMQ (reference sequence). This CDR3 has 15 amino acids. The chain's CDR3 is CASSNSRVGNTEAFF. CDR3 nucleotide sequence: TGTGCCAGCAGCAACAGCAGGGTGGGGAACACTGAAGCTTTCTTT.

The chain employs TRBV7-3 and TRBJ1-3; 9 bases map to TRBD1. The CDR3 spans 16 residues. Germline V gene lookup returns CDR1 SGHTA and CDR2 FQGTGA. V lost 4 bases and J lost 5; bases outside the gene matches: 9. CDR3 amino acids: CASSSTGGPDRNTIYF. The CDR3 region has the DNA TGTGCCAGCAGCTCGACAGGGGGGCCGGATCGAAACACCATATATTTT.

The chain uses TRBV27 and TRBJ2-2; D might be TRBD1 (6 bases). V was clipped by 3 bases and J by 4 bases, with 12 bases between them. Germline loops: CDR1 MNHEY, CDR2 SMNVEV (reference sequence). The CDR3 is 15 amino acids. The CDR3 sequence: CASSLRGRSTGELFF. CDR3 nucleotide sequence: TGTGCCAGCAGTTTGAGGGGGAGAAGCACCGGGGAGCTGTTTTTT.

CDR3 in DNA: TGTGCCAGCAGCCTCTACCGCGGCTACGAGCAGTACTTC. This sequence encodes CASSLYRGYEQYF. The rearrangement uses TRBV7-2 and TRBJ2-7; D gene uncertain. Trimming stripped 5 bases from V and 3 bases from J, with 11 bases between. Germline loops: CDR1 SGHTA, CDR2 FQGNSA. The CDR3 spans 13 residues. The full variable domain, in which reference TRBV7-2 and TRBJ2-7 provide the parts outside the CDR3, is GAGVSQSPSNKVTEKGKDVELRCDPISGHTALYWYRQSLGQGLEFLIYFQGNSAPDKSGLPSDRFSAERTGGSVSTLTIQRTQQEDSAVYLCASSLYRGYEQYFGPGTRLTVT.

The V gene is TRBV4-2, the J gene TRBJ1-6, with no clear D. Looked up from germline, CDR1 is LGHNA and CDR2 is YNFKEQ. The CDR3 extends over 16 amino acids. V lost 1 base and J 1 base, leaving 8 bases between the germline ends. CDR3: CASSQASRSYNSPLHF. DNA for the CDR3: TGTGCCAGCAGCCAAGCTTCTAGGTCCTATAATTCACCCCTCCACTTT.

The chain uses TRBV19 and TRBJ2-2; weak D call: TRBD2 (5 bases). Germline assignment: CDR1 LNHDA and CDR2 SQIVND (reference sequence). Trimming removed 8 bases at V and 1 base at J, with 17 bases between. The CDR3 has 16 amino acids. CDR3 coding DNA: TGTGCCAGTTACCCCGAGGGAGCGCTGAACACCGGGGAGCTGTTTTTT. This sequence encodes CASYPEGALNTGELFF.

The CDR3 DNA reads as TGTGCCTGGAGTGTTTACAGGGCGAACACCGGGGAGCTGTTTTTT. Translating gives CAWSVYRANTGELFF. The rearrangement uses TRBV30 and TRBJ2-2; possibly TRBD1 for D (6 bases). V lost 0 bases and J 0 bases, leaving 8 bases between the germline ends. The CDR3 is made up of 15 amino acids. The germline V gene encodes CDR1 GTSNPN and CDR2 SVGIG (reference sequence).

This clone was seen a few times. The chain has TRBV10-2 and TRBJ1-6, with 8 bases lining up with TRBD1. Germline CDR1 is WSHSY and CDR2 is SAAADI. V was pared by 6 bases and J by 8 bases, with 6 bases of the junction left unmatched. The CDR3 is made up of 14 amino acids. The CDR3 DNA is TGCGCCAGCAGCGGGACAGGCCTAGATTCACCCCTCCACTTT. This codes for CASSGTGLDSPLHF.

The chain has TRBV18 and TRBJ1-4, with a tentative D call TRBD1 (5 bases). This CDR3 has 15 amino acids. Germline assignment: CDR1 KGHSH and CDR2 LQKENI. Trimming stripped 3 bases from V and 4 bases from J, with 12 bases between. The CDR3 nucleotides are TGTGCCAGCTCACCGCCGGGACTCAGTAATGAAAAACTGTTTTTT. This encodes CASSPPGLSNEKLFF.

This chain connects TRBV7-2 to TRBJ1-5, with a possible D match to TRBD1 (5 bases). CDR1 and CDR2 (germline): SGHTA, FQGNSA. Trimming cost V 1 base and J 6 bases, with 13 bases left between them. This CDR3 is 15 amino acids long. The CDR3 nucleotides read TGTGCCAGCAGCTTAGTACGAGGGACGGGTCAGCCCCAGCATTTT. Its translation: CASSLVRGTGQPQHF. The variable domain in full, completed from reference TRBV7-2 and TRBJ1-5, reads GAGVSQSPSNKVTEKGKDVELRCDPISGHTALYWYRQSLGQGLEFLIYFQGNSAPDKSGLPSDRFSAERTGGSVSTLTIQRTQQEDSAVYLCASSLVRGTGQPQHFGDGTRLSIL.

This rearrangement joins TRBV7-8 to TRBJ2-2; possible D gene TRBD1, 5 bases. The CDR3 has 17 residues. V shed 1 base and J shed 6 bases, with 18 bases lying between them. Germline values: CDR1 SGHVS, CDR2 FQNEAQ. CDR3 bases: TGTGCCAGCAGCTTAGAGTCCCTGAGACAGTGGGCCGGGGAGCTGTTTTTT. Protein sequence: CASSLESLRQWAGELFF.